This T cell receptor beta chain appears in the sequencing data of a study of Graves' ophthalmopathy and Graves' hyperthyroidism. General study findings and limits: Built on 13 signatures, a model told ophthalmopathy apart from stable hyperthyroidism with about 85% sensitivity and 81.08% specificity. Prediction of ophthalmopathy progression reached roughly 64% sensitivity and about 72% specificity.

In its sample, this clonotype was seen many times. Antigen unknown. Ophthalmopathy in the donors was of moderate-to-severe activity, with CAS ≥3, NOSPECS ≥4 and duration under 3 months. PBMCs had their origin in fresh peripheral blood (10 ml). CDR3 length: 13 amino acids. The V end was cut by 0 bases, the J end by 5 bases, with 10 bases between. Germline CDR1 is DFQATT and CDR2 is SNEGSKA (reference sequence). Transcripts of RNA were the source for amplifying TCR beta CDR3 regions. Investigators did first-round RT-PCR with HTBI primers, then second-round multiplex PCR. Using its own MiXCR run on the multiplex PCR reads, TCRdb lists one record per CDR3 protein. In the table there are fewer than 350,000 distinct CDR3 sequences, roughly a sixth of which are singletons.

V is TRBV20-1 and J is TRBJ2-5; weak D call: TRBD2 (5 bases). The receptor was derived from an adult man with Graves' ophthalmopathy. Sequences were obtained from peripheral blood. CDR3 sequence (DNA): TGCAGTGCTAGAGATGGAGGTCGTGAGACCCAGTACTTC. Protein sequence: CSARDGGRETQYF.